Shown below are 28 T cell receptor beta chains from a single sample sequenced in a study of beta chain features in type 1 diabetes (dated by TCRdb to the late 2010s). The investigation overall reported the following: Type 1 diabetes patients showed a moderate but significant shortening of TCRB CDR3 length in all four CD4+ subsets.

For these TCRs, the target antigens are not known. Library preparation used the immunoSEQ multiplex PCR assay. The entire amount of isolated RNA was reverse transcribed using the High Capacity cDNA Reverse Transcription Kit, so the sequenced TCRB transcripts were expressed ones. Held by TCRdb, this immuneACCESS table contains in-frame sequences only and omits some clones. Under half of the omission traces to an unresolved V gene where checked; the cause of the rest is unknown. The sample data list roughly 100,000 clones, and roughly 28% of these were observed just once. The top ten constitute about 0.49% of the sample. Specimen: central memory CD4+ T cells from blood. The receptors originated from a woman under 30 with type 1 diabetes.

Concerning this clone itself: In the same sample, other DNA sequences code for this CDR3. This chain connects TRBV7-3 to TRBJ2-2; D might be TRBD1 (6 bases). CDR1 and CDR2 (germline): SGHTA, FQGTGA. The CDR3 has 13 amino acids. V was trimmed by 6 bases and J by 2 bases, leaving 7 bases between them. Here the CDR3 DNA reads TGTGCCAGCAGGGACAGAAACACCGGGGAGCTGTTTTTT. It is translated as CASRDRNTGELFF. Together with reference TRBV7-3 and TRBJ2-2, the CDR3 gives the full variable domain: GAGVSQTPSNKVTEKGKYVELRCDPISGHTALYWYRQSLGQGPEFLIYFQGTGAADDSGLPNDRFFAVRPEGSVSTLKIQRTERGDSAVYLCASRDRNTGELFFGEGSRLTVL.

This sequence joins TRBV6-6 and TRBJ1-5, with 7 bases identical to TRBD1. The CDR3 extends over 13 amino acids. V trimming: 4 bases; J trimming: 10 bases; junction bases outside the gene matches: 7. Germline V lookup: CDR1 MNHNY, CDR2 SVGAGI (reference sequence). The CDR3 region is CASSSQGHLPQHF. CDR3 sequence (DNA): TGTGCCAGCAGTTCACAGGGGCATCTTCCCCAGCATTTT.

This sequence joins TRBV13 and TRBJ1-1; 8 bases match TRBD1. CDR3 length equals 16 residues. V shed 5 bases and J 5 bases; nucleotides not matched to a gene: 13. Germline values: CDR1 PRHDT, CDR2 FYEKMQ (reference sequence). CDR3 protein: CASSPNGGTGGTEAFF. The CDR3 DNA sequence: TGTGCCAGCAGCCCCAACGGAGGGACAGGAGGGACTGAAGCTTTCTTT.

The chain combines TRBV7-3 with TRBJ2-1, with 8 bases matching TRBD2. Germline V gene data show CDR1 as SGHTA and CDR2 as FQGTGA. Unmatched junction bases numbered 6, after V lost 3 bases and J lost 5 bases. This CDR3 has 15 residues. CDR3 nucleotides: TGTGCCAGCAGCTTCTCCGGGACTAGTAACAATGAGCAGTTCTTC. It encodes CASSFSGTSNNEQFF.

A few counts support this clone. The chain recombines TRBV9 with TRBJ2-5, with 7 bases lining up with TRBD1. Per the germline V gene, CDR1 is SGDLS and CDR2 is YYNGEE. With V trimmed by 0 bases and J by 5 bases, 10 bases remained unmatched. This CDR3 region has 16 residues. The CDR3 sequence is CASSVAVGQPTETQYF. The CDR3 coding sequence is TGTGCCAGCAGCGTAGCTGTGGGACAGCCCACGGAGACCCAGTACTTC.

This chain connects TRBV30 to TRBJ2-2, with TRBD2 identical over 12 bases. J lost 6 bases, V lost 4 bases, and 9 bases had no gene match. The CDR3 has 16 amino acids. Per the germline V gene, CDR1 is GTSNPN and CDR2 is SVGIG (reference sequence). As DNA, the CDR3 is TGTGCCTGGAAGGAGGCTAGCGGGAGGGGGGCCGGGGAGCTGTTTTTT. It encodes CAWKEASGRGAGELFF.

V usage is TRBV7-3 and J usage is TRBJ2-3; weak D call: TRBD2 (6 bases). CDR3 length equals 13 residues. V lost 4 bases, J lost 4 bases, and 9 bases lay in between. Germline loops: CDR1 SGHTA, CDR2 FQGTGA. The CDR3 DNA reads TGTGCCAGCAGCTCCGGAGGGGCAGATACGCAGTATTTT. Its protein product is CASSSGGADTQYF.

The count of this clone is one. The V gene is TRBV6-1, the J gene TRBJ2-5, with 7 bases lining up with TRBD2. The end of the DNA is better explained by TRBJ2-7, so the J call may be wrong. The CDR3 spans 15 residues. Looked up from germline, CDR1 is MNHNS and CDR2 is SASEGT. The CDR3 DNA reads TGTGCCAGCAGTGAGTCCGGCGGGAGCTGGTACGAGCAGTACTTC. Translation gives CASSESGGSWYEQYF.

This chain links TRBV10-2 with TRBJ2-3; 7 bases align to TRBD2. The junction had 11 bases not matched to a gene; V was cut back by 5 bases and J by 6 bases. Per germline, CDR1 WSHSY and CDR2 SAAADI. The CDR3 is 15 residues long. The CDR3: CASSSPRGSGDTQYF. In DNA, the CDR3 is TGCGCCAGCAGTTCCCCCCGCGGGAGTGGGGATACGCAGTATTTT.

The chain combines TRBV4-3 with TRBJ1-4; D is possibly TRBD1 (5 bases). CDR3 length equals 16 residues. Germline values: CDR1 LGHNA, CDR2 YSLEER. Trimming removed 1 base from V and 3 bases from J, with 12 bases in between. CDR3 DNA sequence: TGCGCCAGCAGCCAAGGGGAGGGGAGGGCTAATGAAAAACTGTTTTTT. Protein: CASSQGEGRANEKLFF.

The CDR3 loop is CASILGQANTIYF. The CDR3 DNA sequence: TGTGCCAGCATCTTAGGACAGGCAAACACCATATATTTT. The genes are TRBV2 and TRBJ1-3; 7 bases are a match to TRBD1. This CDR3 comprises 13 residues. V lost 7 bases, J lost 6 bases, and 6 bases stayed unmatched. The V gene's germline CDR1 is SNHLY and CDR2 FYNNEI.

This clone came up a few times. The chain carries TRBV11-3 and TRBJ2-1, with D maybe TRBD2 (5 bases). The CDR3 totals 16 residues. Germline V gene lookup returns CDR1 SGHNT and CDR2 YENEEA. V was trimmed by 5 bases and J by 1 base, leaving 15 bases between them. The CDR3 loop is CASSPQVGKSYNEQFF. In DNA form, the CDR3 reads TGTGCCAGCAGCCCTCAGGTCGGGAAATCCTACAATGAGCAGTTCTTC.

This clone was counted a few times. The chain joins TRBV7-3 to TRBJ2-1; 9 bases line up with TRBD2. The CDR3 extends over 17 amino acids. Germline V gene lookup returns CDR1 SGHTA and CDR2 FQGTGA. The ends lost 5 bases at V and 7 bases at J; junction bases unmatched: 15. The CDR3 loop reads CASSPGSGRGLQNEQFF. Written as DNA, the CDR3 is TGTGCCAGCAGCCCGGGTAGCGGGAGAGGTTTACAGAATGAGCAGTTCTTC.

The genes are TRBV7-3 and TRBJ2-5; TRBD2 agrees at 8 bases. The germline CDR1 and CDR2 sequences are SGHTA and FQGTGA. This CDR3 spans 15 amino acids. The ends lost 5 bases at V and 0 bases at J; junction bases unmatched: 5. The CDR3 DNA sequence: TGTGCCAGCAGCCCCCGGGGGGGGTACCAAGAGACCCAGTACTTC. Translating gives CASSPRGGYQETQYF.

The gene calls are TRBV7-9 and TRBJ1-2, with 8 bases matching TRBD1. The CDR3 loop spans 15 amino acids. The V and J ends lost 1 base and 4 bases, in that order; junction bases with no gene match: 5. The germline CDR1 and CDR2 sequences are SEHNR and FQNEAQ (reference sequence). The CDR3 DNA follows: TGTGCCAGCAGCTTAGAAGGACAGGGCGCCTATGGCTACACCTTC. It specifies CASSLEGQGAYGYTF. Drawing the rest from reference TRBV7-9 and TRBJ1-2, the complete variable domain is DTGVSQNPRHKITKRGQNVTFRCDPISEHNRLYWYRQTLGQGPEFLTYFQNEAQLEKSRLLSDRFSAERPKGSFSTLEIQRTEQGDSAMYLCASSLEGQGAYGYTFGSGTRLTVV.

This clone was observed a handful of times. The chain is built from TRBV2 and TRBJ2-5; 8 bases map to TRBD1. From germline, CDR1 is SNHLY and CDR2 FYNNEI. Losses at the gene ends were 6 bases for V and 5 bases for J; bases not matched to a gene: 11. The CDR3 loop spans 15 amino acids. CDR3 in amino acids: CASRQGQVDFETQYF. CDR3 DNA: TGTGCCAGCAGACAGGGACAGGTCGACTTTGAGACCCAGTACTTC.

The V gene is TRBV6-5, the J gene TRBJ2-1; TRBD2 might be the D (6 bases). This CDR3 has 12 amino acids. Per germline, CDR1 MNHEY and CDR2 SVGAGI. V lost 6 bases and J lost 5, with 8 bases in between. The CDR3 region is CASSRGDNEQFF. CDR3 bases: TGTGCCAGCAGCCGCGGGGACAATGAGCAGTTCTTC.

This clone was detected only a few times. Written as DNA, the CDR3 is TGTGCCAGCAGTACCGGGACTAGCGCCGGAGAGACCCAGTACTTC. Its protein product is CASSTGTSAGETQYF. The chain couples TRBV6-5 to TRBJ2-5; 10 bases align to TRBD2. V lost 5 bases to trimming and J lost 4 bases; unmatched junction nucleotides: 7. Germline V lookup: CDR1 MNHEY, CDR2 SVGAGI. The CDR3 sequence is 15 residues long.

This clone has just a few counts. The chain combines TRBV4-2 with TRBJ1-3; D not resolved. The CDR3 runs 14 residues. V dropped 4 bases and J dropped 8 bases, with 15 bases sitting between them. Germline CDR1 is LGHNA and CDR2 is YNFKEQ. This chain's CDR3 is CASSPRAEGHTIYF. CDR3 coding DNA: TGTGCCAGCAGCCCGCGGGCCGAAGGGCACACCATATATTTT.

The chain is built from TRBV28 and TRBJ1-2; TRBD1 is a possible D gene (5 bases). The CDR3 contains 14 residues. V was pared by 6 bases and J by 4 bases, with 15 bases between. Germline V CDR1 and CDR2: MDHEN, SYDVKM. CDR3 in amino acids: CASRPTAQSYGYTF. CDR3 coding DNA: TGTGCCAGCAGACCGACAGCTCAGAGCTATGGCTACACCTTC.

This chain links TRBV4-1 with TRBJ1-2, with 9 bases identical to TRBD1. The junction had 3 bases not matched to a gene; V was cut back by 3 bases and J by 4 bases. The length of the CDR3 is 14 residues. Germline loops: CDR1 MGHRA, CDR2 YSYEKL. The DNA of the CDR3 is TGCGCCAGCAGCCACCCGGACAGGGGCTATGGCTACACCTTC. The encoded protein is CASSHPDRGYGYTF.

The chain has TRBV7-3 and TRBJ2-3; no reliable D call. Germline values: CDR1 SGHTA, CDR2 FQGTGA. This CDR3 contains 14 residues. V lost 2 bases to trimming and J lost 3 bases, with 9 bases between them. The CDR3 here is CASSLSQFTDTQYF. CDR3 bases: TGTGCCAGCAGCTTATCCCAGTTTACAGATACGCAGTATTTT.

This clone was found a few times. The CDR3 protein is CASRYGLAGRSPPYEQYV. The CDR3 DNA follows: TGTGCAAGTCGCTATGGACTAGCGGGACGTAGTCCCCCCTACGAGCAGTACGTC. The J gene is TRBJ2-7, the V gene TRBV12-2; the DNA was not used to check the table's D call, TRBD2. TRBV12-2 is an annotated pseudogene. This CDR3 spans 18 amino acids.

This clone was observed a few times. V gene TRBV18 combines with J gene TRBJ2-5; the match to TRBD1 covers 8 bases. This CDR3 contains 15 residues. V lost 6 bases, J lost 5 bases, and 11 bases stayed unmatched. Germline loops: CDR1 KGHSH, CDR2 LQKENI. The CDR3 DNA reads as TGTGCCAGCTCCCCTCGACAGGGGATAGAGGAGACCCAGTACTTC. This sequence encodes CASSPRQGIEETQYF.

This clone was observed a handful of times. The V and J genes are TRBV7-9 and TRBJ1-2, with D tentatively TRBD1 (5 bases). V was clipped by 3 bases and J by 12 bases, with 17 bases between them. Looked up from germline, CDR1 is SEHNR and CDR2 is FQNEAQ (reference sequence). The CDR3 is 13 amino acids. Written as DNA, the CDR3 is TGTGCCAGCAGCTTTCTCACAGGCAGCGTGGACACCTTC. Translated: CASSFLTGSVDTF.

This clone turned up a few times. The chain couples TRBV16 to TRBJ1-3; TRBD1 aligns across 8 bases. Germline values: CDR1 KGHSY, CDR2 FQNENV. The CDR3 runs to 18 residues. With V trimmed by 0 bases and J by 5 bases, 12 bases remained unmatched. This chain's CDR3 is CASSQSPPGQEPRNTIYF. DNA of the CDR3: TGTGCCAGCAGCCAATCCCCTCCGGGACAGGAGCCCCGAAACACCATATATTTT. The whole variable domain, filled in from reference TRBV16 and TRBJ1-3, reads GEEVAQTPKHLVRGEGQKAKLYCAPIKGHSYVFWYQQVLKNEFKFLISFQNENVFDETGMPKERFSAKCLPNSPCSLEIQATKLEDSAVYFCASSQSPPGQEPRNTIYFGEGSWLTVV.

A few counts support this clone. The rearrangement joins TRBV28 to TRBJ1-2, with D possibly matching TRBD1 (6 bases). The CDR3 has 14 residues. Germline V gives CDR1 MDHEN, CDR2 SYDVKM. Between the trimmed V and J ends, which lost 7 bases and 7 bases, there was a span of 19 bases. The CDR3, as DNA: TGTGCCAGCATGCTAGCAGGGGTTAGGGGTGGCTACACCTTC. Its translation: CASMLAGVRGGYTF.

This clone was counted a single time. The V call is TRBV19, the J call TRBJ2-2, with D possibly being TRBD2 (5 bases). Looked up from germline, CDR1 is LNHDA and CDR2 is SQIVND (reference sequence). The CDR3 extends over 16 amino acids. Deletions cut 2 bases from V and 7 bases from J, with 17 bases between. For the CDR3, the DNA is TGTGCCAGTAGTATATCAGATGGACCCGAGGGCGGGGAGCTGTTTTTT. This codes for CASSISDGPEGGELFF.